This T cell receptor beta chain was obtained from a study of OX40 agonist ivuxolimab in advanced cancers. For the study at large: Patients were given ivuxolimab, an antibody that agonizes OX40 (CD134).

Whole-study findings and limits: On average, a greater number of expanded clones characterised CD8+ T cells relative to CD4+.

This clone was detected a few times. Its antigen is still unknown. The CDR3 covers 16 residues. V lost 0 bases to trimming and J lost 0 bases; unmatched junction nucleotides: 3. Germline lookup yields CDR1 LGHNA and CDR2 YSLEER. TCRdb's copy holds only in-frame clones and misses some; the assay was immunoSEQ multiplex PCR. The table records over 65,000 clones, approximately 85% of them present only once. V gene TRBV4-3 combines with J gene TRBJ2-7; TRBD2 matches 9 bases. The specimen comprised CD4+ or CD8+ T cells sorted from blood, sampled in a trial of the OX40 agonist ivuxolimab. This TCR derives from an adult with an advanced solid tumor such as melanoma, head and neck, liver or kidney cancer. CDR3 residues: CASSQDLAGSSYEQYF. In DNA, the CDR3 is TGCGCCAGCAGCCAAGACCTAGCGGGGAGCTCCTACGAGCAGTACTTC.